This is a list of T cell receptor beta chains from one sample in a study of blood T cell repertoires in COVID-19. Generated by immunoSEQ multiplex PCR, the TCRdb table keeps only in-frame clones and is missing some. The sample includes approximately 350,000 clones, roughly 89% of them seen just once. The sample comprised peripheral blood. Receptors originate from a woman aged 18-29 years who had recovered from COVID-19. Each CDR3 is given with its conserved first and last residue. Fields, in order: D gene, clone size, V gene, J gene, CDR3 DNA, CDR3 protein. D genes are given only for firm matches. A row's size may be missing; if present it is once, few, many or a size class.

D gene: TRBD1
clone size: NA
V gene: TRBV2
J gene: TRBJ1-6
CDR3 DNA: TGTGCCAGCAGTGGACAGGGGAGAGGTTCACCCCTCCACTTT
CDR3 protein: CASSGQGRGSPLHF

D gene: TRBD1
clone size: NA
V gene: TRBV5-4
J gene: TRBJ2-5
CDR3 DNA: TGTGCCAGCAGGATGGGACAGTCTAGAGAGACCCAGTACTTC
CDR3 protein: CASRMGQSRETQYF

D gene: TRBD2
clone size: NA
V gene: TRBV4-2
J gene: TRBJ2-1
CDR3 DNA: TGTGCCAGCAGCCACTTATTAGCGGGAGTAGTTAGAAATGAGCAGTTCTTC
CDR3 protein: CASSHLLAGVVRNEQFF

D gene: TRBD1
clone size: NA
V gene: TRBV5-5
J gene: TRBJ1-4
CDR3 DNA: TGTGCCAGCAGCTTGGTGGCAGGGGGTGGTGAAAAACTGTTTTTT
CDR3 protein: CASSLVAGGGEKLFF

D gene: TRBD2
clone size: NA
V gene: TRBV29-1
J gene: TRBJ2-1
CDR3 DNA: TGCAGCGTAGGACTAGCGGGAAATGAGCAGTTCTTC
CDR3 protein: CSVGLAGNEQFF

D gene: TRBD2
clone size: NA
V gene: TRBV29-1
J gene: TRBJ2-3
CDR3 DNA: TGCAGCGTTGAAGGAGGCGGGAGGTCGGGGACAGATACGCAGTATTTT
CDR3 protein: CSVEGGGRSGTDTQYF

D gene: NA
clone size: NA
V gene: TRBV4-1
J gene: TRBJ1-5
CDR3 DNA: TGCGCCAGCAGCCAAACACTCCTCGGGGGATATAGCAATCAGCCCCAGCATTTT
CDR3 protein: CASSQTLLGGYSNQPQHF

D gene: NA
clone size: NA
V gene: TRBV27
J gene: TRBJ1-1
CDR3 DNA: TGTGCCAGCAGTTTATTAGCTTTGGGGGAGGTCACTGAAGCTTTCTTT
CDR3 protein: CASSLLALGEVTEAFF

D gene: NA
clone size: NA
V gene: TRBV7-9
J gene: TRBJ1-2
CDR3 DNA: TGTGCCAGCAGCCCCGACACCTTC
CDR3 protein: CASSPDTF

D gene: NA
clone size: once
V gene: TRBV6-1
J gene: TRBJ2-2
CDR3 DNA: TGTGCCAGCAGTGAAGCGACAACCGGGACTTTATCTACCGGGGAGCTGTTTTTT
CDR3 protein: CASSEATTGTLSTGELFF

D gene: NA
clone size: few
V gene: TRBV4-3
J gene: TRBJ1-6
CDR3 DNA: TGCGCCAGCAGCCAAGATGCGGAAACAGGGAATTCACCCCTCCACTTT
CDR3 protein: CASSQDAETGNSPLHF

D gene: TRBD1
clone size: NA
V gene: TRBV5-1
J gene: TRBJ1-1
CDR3 DNA: TGCGCCAGCAGCCTTGGGACAGGGGGCACTGAAGCTTTCTTT
CDR3 protein: CASSLGTGGTEAFF

D gene: NA
clone size: NA
V gene: TRBV21-1
J gene: TRBJ2-3
CDR3 DNA: TGTGCCAGCAGCCCGCCGCGGCCCGGTGGCACAGATACGCAGTATTTT
CDR3 protein: CASSPPRPGGTDTQYF

D gene: NA
clone size: NA
V gene: TRBV11-3
J gene: TRBJ1-1
CDR3 DNA: TGTGCCAGCAGCAGCAGGGGTTGGGAGAACACTGAAGCTTTCTTT
CDR3 protein: CASSSRGWENTEAFF

D gene: NA
clone size: NA
V gene: TRBV11-2
J gene: TRBJ2-4
CDR3 DNA: TGTGCCAGCAGCCCCCCCCCGGGCGGTGGGACACTAGCCAAAAACATTCAGTACTTC
CDR3 protein: CASSPPPGGGTLAKNIQYF

D gene: NA
clone size: NA
V gene: TRBV5-6
J gene: TRBJ1-5
CDR3 DNA: TGTGCCAGCAGCGAGGGTTCGGTGAGCAATCAGCCCCAGCATTTT
CDR3 protein: CASSEGSVSNQPQHF

D gene: NA
clone size: once
V gene: TRBV5-1
J gene: TRBJ2-1
CDR3 DNA: TGCGCCAGCAGTATCCAGGGGGGATACAATGAGCAGTTCTTC
CDR3 protein: CASSIQGGYNEQFF

D gene: NA
clone size: NA
V gene: TRBV6-4
J gene: TRBJ1-4
CDR3 DNA: TGTGCCAGCAGTGACTCGAAGACATGCCACAGGGATTGCGGTGAAAAACTGTTTTTC
CDR3 protein: CASSDSKTCHRDCGEKLFF

D gene: TRBD2
clone size: NA
V gene: TRBV7-2
J gene: TRBJ2-5
CDR3 DNA: TGTGCCAGCAGCTTTAGGGGAGGGAAAGAGACCCAGTACTTC
CDR3 protein: CASSFRGGKETQYF

D gene: NA
clone size: NA
V gene: TRBV10-2
J gene: TRBJ2-1
CDR3 DNA: TGCGCCAGCAGTGAGATCAACAATGAGCAGTTCTTC
CDR3 protein: CASSEINNEQFF

D gene: NA
clone size: NA
V gene: TRBV18
J gene: TRBJ1-2
CDR3 DNA: TGTGCCAGCTCACCACGTACCAGGCTGTTGGGCTACACCTTC
CDR3 protein: CASSPRTRLLGYTF

D gene: TRBD1
clone size: once
V gene: TRBV27
J gene: TRBJ2-1
CDR3 DNA: TGTGCCAGCAGTTTGACAGGGGTCCCCAATGAGCAGTTCTTC
CDR3 protein: CASSLTGVPNEQFF

D gene: NA
clone size: NA
V gene: TRBV5-4
J gene: TRBJ2-1
CDR3 DNA: TGTGCCAGCAGCTTGGACTCAGGTTCCTACAATGAGCAGTTCTTC
CDR3 protein: CASSLDSGSYNEQFF

D gene: NA
clone size: NA
V gene: TRBV18
J gene: TRBJ2-3
CDR3 DNA: TGTGCCAGCTCACCGGCAGGCCGTCCAGATACGCAGTATTTT
CDR3 protein: CASSPAGRPDTQYF

D gene: TRBD1
clone size: NA
V gene: TRBV6-5
J gene: TRBJ1-6
CDR3 DNA: TGTGCCAGCAGCAGACAGGGGTTGGATTCACCCCTCCACTTT
CDR3 protein: CASSRQGLDSPLHF

D gene: NA
clone size: NA
V gene: TRBV20-1
J gene: TRBJ2-1
CDR3 DNA: TGCAGTGCTAGTTTTCCCCTTCCTAGCATCCCCGATGAGCAGTTCTTC
CDR3 protein: CSASFPLPSIPDEQFF

D gene: NA
clone size: NA
V gene: TRBV29-1
J gene: TRBJ1-6
CDR3 DNA: TGCAGCGTCCGGACTCGCGGTAATTCACCCCTCCACTTT
CDR3 protein: CSVRTRGNSPLHF

D gene: NA
clone size: NA
V gene: TRBV5-6
J gene: TRBJ2-2
CDR3 DNA: TGTGCCAGCAGCTTAGCCCCAGGGGCGGGCACCGGGGAGCTGTTTTTT
CDR3 protein: CASSLAPGAGTGELFF

D gene: TRBD1
clone size: few
V gene: TRBV19
J gene: TRBJ1-1
CDR3 DNA: TGTGCCAGTAGTACGACGACAGGGTTGACGAACACTGAAGCTTTCTTT
CDR3 protein: CASSTTTGLTNTEAFF

D gene: TRBD2
clone size: NA
V gene: TRBV6-2/TRBV6-3
J gene: TRBJ2-1
CDR3 DNA: TGTGCCAGCAGCTTCAGCGGGAGCGTCGGGAATGAGCAGTTCTTC
CDR3 protein: CASSFSGSVGNEQFF

D gene: TRBD1
clone size: NA
V gene: TRBV7-8
J gene: TRBJ2-1
CDR3 DNA: TGTGCCAGCAGCTTAGCCCGGACAGGGAATGAGCAGTTCTTC
CDR3 protein: CASSLARTGNEQFF

D gene: TRBD2
clone size: NA
V gene: TRBV5-4
J gene: TRBJ2-1
CDR3 DNA: TGTGCCAGCAGCCCGGGACTAGCTAGTCCCCTCAATGAGCAGTTCTTC
CDR3 protein: CASSPGLASPLNEQFF

D gene: TRBD1
clone size: few
V gene: TRBV6-4
J gene: TRBJ2-2
CDR3 DNA: TGTGCCAGCAGTGCGGGGACAGGCAACACCGGGGAGCTGTTTTTT
CDR3 protein: CASSAGTGNTGELFF